These 14 T cell receptor beta chains originate from one sample sequenced in a study of cytomegalovirus exposure and HLA in healthy donors. PCR employed 60 Vbeta and 13 Jbeta primers. Data came from immunoSEQ multiplex PCR; TCRdb stores just in-frame clones and leaves some out. The sample consists of about 80,000 clones, roughly 80% of them appearing once. Material for sequencing was PBMCs. The receptors come from a man aged 45 to 65 in good health and CMV-seropositive.

The chain uses TRBV4-2 and TRBJ2-7, with 8 bases aligning to TRBD2. Looked up from germline, CDR1 is LGHNA and CDR2 is YNFKEQ. This CDR3 has 15 residues. J was trimmed by 3 bases and V by 4 bases; bases with no gene match: 8. Here the CDR3 DNA reads TGTGCCAGCAGCCGCCGGGGGGGACTAGTCTACGAGCAGTACTTC. Translated, it gives CASSRRGGLVYEQYF.

This chain links TRBV25-1 with TRBJ2-3, with 7 nucleotides matching TRBD2. CDR1 and CDR2 (germline): MGHDK, SYGVNS. This CDR3 spans 15 amino acids. After removal of 6 bases from V and 2 bases from J, the junction contained 8 bases not matched to a gene. CDR3 residues: CASSRDYPYTDTQYF. The CDR3 DNA reads TGTGCCAGCAGCAGGGACTACCCTTACACAGATACGCAGTATTTT.

The genes are TRBV10-3 and TRBJ2-1; D remains unclear. The CDR3 length is 13 residues. V shed 3 bases and J shed 4 bases, with 7 bases lying between them. Germline CDR1 and CDR2: ENHRY and SYGVKD. This CDR3 reads CAISDYRYNEQFF. The CDR3 DNA reads TGTGCCATCAGTGACTATCGGTACAATGAGCAGTTCTTC.

DNA of the CDR3: TGTGCCAGCAGCTTACGTTATTCGCAGGTTCGAAAAGAGACCCAGTACTTC. It specifies CASSLRYSQVRKETQYF. The V call is TRBV7-9, the J call TRBJ2-5; D ambiguous. The CDR3 loop spans 17 amino acids. Trimming shortened V by 2 bases and J by 3 bases, and 19 bases separated the two germline ends. Germline V gene data show CDR1 as SEHNR and CDR2 as FQNEAQ (reference sequence).

This sequence joins TRBV7-9 and TRBJ1-2; 10 bases fit TRBD1. The length of the CDR3 is 17 residues. CDR1 and CDR2 (germline): SEHNR, FQNEAQ (reference sequence). Losses at the gene ends were 6 bases for V and 10 bases for J; bases not matched to a gene: 20. CDR3 bases: TGTGCCAGCAGTATAGGCGAGTCCGGGACAGGGGCGGCGGCCTACACCTTC. Amino acid sequence: CASSIGESGTGAAAYTF. Looking up the rest from reference TRBV7-9 and TRBJ1-2 gives the full variable domain: DTGVSQNPRHKITKRGQNVTFRCDPISEHNRLYWYRQTLGQGPEFLTYFQNEAQLEKSRLLSDRFSAERPKGSFSTLEIQRTEQGDSAMYLCASSIGESGTGAAAYTFGSGTRLTVV.

The chain has TRBV6-5 and TRBJ2-7; 8 bases line up with TRBD1. The V gene's germline CDR1 is MNHEY and CDR2 SVGAGI. CDR3 length: 14 amino acids. V lost 6 bases to trimming and J lost 3 bases; unmatched junction nucleotides: 7. The CDR3 nucleotides read TGTGCCAGCAGCCCGGGACAGGTGGGCTACGAGCAGTACTTC. Its protein product is CASSPGQVGYEQYF.

This clone was detected only a few times. One end of the junction varies from germline; a read error may be responsible. The chain couples TRBV7-9 to TRBJ2-1; D possibly corresponds to TRBD2 (5 bases). The CDR3 has 15 residues. Per the germline V gene, CDR1 is SEHNR and CDR2 is FQNEAQ (reference sequence). The CDR3 DNA follows: TGTTCCAGCAGCTTGGTTGGGCTAGCAAGGAATGAGCAGTTCTTC. Amino acid sequence: CSSSLVGLARNEQFF.

The chain links TRBV9 to TRBJ2-5, with D unclear. Germline lookup yields CDR1 SGDLS and CDR2 YYNGEE. V was pared by 0 bases and J by 3 bases, with 6 bases between. The CDR3 sequence is 13 residues long. Written as DNA, the CDR3 is TGTGCCAGCAGCGTAGCTCAGAAAGAGACCCAGTACTTC. Translating gives CASSVAQKETQYF.

The J gene is TRBJ2-6, the V gene TRBV27; 7 nucleotides align to TRBD1. J was trimmed by 4 bases and V by 6 bases; bases with no gene match: 6. The CDR3 extends over 15 amino acids. From germline, CDR1 is MNHEY and CDR2 SMNVEV (reference sequence). CDR3 region: CASRIDRAGANVLTF. The CDR3 bases are TGTGCCAGCAGAATCGACAGGGCCGGGGCCAACGTCCTGACTTTC.

This clone was seen once. V is TRBV18 and J is TRBJ1-2, with 7 bases matching TRBD1. Germline-derived CDR1 and CDR2 are KGHSH and LQKENI. The CDR3 consists of 14 residues. After removal of 3 bases from V and 6 bases from J, the junction contained 7 bases not matched to a gene. The CDR3 DNA follows: TGTGCCAGCTCACCGGGGACAGTGATCCATGGCTACACCTTC. As protein: CASSPGTVIHGYTF.

The chain couples TRBV30 to TRBJ1-1; D might be TRBD1 (6 bases). The CDR3 is 10 residues long. Between the trimmed V and J ends, which lost 4 bases and 7 bases, there was a span of 7 bases. The germline V gene encodes CDR1 GTSNPN and CDR2 SVGIG (reference sequence). The CDR3 is CAWTGVEAFF. Written as DNA, the CDR3 is TGTGCCTGGACAGGGGTTGAAGCTTTCTTT.

There are a few counts of this clone. The gene calls are TRBV19 and TRBJ2-1; D is possibly TRBD2 (7 bases). Deletions cut 3 bases from V and 6 bases from J, with 18 bases between. The CDR3 totals 16 residues. The germline V gene has CDR1 LNHDA and CDR2 SQIVND (reference sequence). The CDR3 coding sequence is TGTGCCAGTAGTATCGGGGGGCCACCGCGATCCAATGAGCAGTTCTTC. It is translated as CASSIGGPPRSNEQFF.

The V gene is TRBV2, the J gene TRBJ2-7; 8 bases align to TRBD2. Trimming removed 4 bases from V and 6 bases from J; junction bases left unmatched: 5. There are 13 residues in the CDR3. Germline V lookup: CDR1 SNHLY, CDR2 FYNNEI. The CDR3: CASSASGSGEQYF. In DNA form, the CDR3 reads TGTGCCAGCAGTGCGAGCGGGAGCGGCGAGCAGTACTTC.

As to this clone: An end of the junction differs from the germline gene, which may be a read error. The chain is built from TRBV5-1 and TRBJ2-6; 10 bases agree with TRBD1. Germline V gene sequence: CDR1 SGHRS, CDR2 YFSETQ. CDR3 length: 19 amino acids. The CDR3 loop reads CASSYNRLRDRGEANGLTF. The CDR3 DNA reads as TGCGCCAGCAGCTACAACCGACTCCGGGACAGGGGTGAGGCCAACGGCCTGACTTTC.